Listed below are T cell receptor beta chains from one sample, sequenced in a study of T cells in Graves' hyperthyroidism and ophthalmopathy. TCRdb redid the calling of the multiplex PCR reads with MiXCR, one entry per CDR3 protein. This repertoire shows approximately 600,000 distinct CDR3 sequences, under 25% found once; its top ten account for around a third. Sample: blood. The receptors shown here come from a man in his thirties or forties with Graves' ophthalmopathy. CDR3s include the opening cysteine and the closing phenylalanine or tryptophan. D genes are given only for firm matches. Clone size appears in some rows only: once, few, many, or a class for an expanded clone.

TRBJ2-7	.	TRBV5-4	.	CASSLAGAVEQYF	TGTGCCAGCAGCTTGGCAGGGGCTGTCGAGCAGTACTTC
TRBJ2-7	.	TRBV5-5	TRBD1	CASSFRQGLAYEQYF	TGTGCCAGCAGCTTTCGACAGGGCCTAGCCTACGAGCAGTACTTC
TRBJ2-5	.	TRBV13	.	CASSPSGFQETQYF	TGTGCCAGCAGCCCCTCGGGATTCCAAGAGACCCAGTACTTC
TRBJ2-2	.	TRBV7-2	TRBD2	CASSLAGLGNTGELFF	TGTGCCAGCAGCTTGGCGGGACTAGGGAACACCGGGGAGCTGTTTTTT
TRBJ1-4	many	TRBV18	.	CASSPRTVNEKLFF	TGTGCCAGCTCACCCCGGACAGTAAATGAAAAACTGTTTTTT
TRBJ2-1	.	TRBV28	.	CASSLSLAGAGNEQFF	TGTGCCAGCAGTTTATCTCTCGCAGGGGCAGGCAATGAGCAGTTCTTC
TRBJ2-2	few	TRBV7-2	.	CASSITGGAVYTGELFF	TGTGCCAGCAGCATAACCGGGGGTGCCGTTTACACCGGGGAGCTGTTTTTT
TRBJ2-1	.	TRBV27	TRBD1	CASSLSSPGGLYNEQFF	TGTGCCAGCAGTTTATCGTCCCCAGGGGGCCTGTACAATGAGCAGTTCTTC
TRBJ2-7	many	TRBV11-2	TRBD2	CASSVSGRAFDEQYF	TGTGCCAGCAGCGTTAGCGGGAGGGCCTTCGACGAGCAGTACTTC
TRBJ1-5	many	TRBV12-3/TRBV12-4	TRBD1	CASSRRTGNQPQHF	TGTGCCAGCAGTCGAAGGACAGGTAATCAGCCCCAGCATTTT
TRBJ2-1	once	TRBV27	.	CASRRLFEQFF	TGTGCCAGCAGAAGACTGTTCGAGCAGTTCTTC
TRBJ1-2	few	TRBV6-1	.	CASRPELTYGYTF	TGTGCCAGCAGGCCTGAACTTACCTATGGCTACACCTTC
TRBJ1-1	.	TRBV29-1	.	CSVVSKYGLTEAFF	TGCAGCGTTGTGTCCAAGTATGGTCTCACTGAAGCTTTCTTT
TRBJ1-5	.	TRBV6-2/TRBV6-3	.	CASSPTRRVQPQHF	TGTGCCAGCAGTCCGACCAGACGGGTTCAGCCCCAGCATTTT
TRBJ2-7	many	TRBV2	.	CASSADGTPAYEQYF	TGTGCCAGCAGCGCGGACGGAACGCCTGCCTACGAGCAGTACTTC
TRBJ1-3	.	TRBV12-3/TRBV12-4	TRBD1	CASSDGTASGNTIYF	TGTGCCAGCAGCGACGGGACAGCCTCTGGAAACACCATATATTTT
TRBJ2-1	.	TRBV27	.	CASSFRLALYNEQFF	TGTGCCAGCAGTTTCAGGCTAGCTCTCTACAATGAGCAGTTCTTC
TRBJ2-1	.	TRBV28	TRBD2	CASSLGLAGVYEQFF	TGTGCCAGCAGTTTAGGACTAGCGGGAGTGTATGAGCAGTTCTTC
TRBJ2-1	few	TRBV20-1	TRBD2	CSAGGRAGGGEQFF	TGCAGTGCCGGGGGGCGAGCGGGAGGGGGTGAGCAGTTCTTC
TRBJ1-4	.	TRBV7-9	TRBD1	CASSSTKDRDYEKLFF	TGTGCCAGCAGCTCAACCAAGGACAGGGATTATGAAAAACTGTTTTTT
TRBJ2-3	.	TRBV29-1	TRBD2	CSVGGSGSADTQYF	TGCAGCGTTGGGGGGAGCGGGAGCGCAGATACGCAGTATTTT
TRBJ2-7	few	TRBV9	.	CASSVSSAREYEQYF	TGTGCCAGCAGCGTAAGTTCGGCCAGGGAGTACGAGCAGTACTTC
TRBJ1-4	.	TRBV7-9	.	CASSLVGTSDEKLFF	TGTGCCAGCAGCTTAGTTGGTACTTCGGATGAAAAACTGTTTTTT
TRBJ2-5	many	TRBV11-2	.	CASNGPLETQYF	TGTGCCAGCAACGGTCCTCTAGAGACCCAGTACTTC
TRBJ1-4	many	TRBV3-1	TRBD1	CASSQRGGEEKLFF	TGTGCCAGCAGCCAAAGAGGGGGCGAAGAAAAACTGTTTTTT
TRBJ1-4	.	TRBV20-1	TRBD1	CSARALGGTGSEKLFF	TGCAGTGCTAGGGCTCTCGGGGGGACAGGGAGTGAAAAACTGTTTTTT
TRBJ1-1	many	TRBV2	.	CASRGEQGMNTEAFF	TGTGCCAGCAGGGGGGAACAGGGCATGAACACTGAAGCTTTCTTT
TRBJ2-3	few	TRBV28	TRBD2	CASSLWASGDTDTQYF	TGTGCCAGCAGTTTATGGGCTAGCGGAGACACAGATACGCAGTATTTT
TRBJ1-1	.	TRBV24-1	.	CATSDSGAAEAFF	TGTGCCACCAGTGATTCGGGAGCCGCTGAAGCTTTCTTT
TRBJ2-2	few	TRBV6-1	.	CASSAYRTGELFF	TGTGCCAGCAGTGCTTACCGTACCGGGGAGCTGTTTTTT
TRBJ2-5	.	TRBV7-3	.	CASSLTGTTQETQYF	TGTGCCAGCAGCTTAACAGGGACAACACAAGAGACCCAGTACTTC
TRBJ1-6	many	TRBV20-1	TRBD1	CSARGTGDNSPLHF	TGCAGTGCTAGAGGGACAGGGGATAATTCACCCCTCCACTTT
TRBJ2-7	few	TRBV18	.	CASSGQLLEQYF	TGTGCCAGCTCAGGACAGCTCCTCGAGCAGTACTTC
TRBJ2-3	many	TRBV3-1	.	CASSPLPTTDTQYF	TGTGCCAGCAGCCCCCTTCCAACTACAGATACGCAGTATTTT
TRBJ2-7	many	TRBV14	.	CASSQGWGPYEQYF	TGTGCCAGCAGCCAAGGTTGGGGGCCCTACGAGCAGTACTTC
TRBJ1-4	.	TRBV6-9	TRBD1	CASSVKGAITNEKLFF	TGCGCCAGCAGTGTTAAGGGGGCAATAACTAATGAAAAACTGTTTTTT
TRBJ1-1	many	TRBV12-3/TRBV12-4	.	CASSSDRLAFF	TGTGCCAGCAGTTCCGACAGGTTAGCTTTCTTT
TRBJ1-4	many	TRBV7-2	.	CASSLGAATNEKLFF	TGTGCCAGCAGCTTAGGGGCAGCAACTAATGAAAAACTGTTTTTT
TRBJ2-1	many	TRBV11-2	.	CASSLVGTYNEQFF	TGTGCCAGCAGCTTAGTAGGGACCTACAATGAGCAGTTCTTC
TRBJ1-1	.	TRBV5-1	TRBD1	CASIYRGSNTEAFF	TGTGCCAGCATCTACAGGGGCTCGAACACTGAAGCTTTCTTT
TRBJ2-7	.	TRBV5-1	TRBD2	CASNPTSGTYEQYF	TGCGCCAGCAACCCTACTAGCGGCACCTACGAGCAGTACTTC
TRBJ2-7	few	TRBV6-1	TRBD2	CASRRGGPTYEQYF	TGTGCCAGCAGACGGGGAGGGCCGACCTACGAGCAGTACTTC
TRBJ2-2	.	TRBV5-1	.	CATSGGRAANTGELFF	TGCGCCACCTCTGGGGGACGGGCGGCGAACACCGGGGAGCTGTTTTTT